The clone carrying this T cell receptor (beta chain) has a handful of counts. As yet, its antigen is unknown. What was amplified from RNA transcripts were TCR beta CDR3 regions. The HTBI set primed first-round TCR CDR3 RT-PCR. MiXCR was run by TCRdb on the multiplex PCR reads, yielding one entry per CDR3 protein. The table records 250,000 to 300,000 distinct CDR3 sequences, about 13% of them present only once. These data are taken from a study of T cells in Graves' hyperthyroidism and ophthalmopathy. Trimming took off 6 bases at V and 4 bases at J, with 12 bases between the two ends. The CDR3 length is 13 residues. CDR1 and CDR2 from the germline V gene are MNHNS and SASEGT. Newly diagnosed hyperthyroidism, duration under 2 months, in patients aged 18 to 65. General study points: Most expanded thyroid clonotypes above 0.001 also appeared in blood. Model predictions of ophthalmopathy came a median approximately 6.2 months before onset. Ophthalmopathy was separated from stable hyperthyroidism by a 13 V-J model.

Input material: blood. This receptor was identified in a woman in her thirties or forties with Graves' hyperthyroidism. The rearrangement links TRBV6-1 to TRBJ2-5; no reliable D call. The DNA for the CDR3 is TGTGCCAGCAGCGATATTTTTAGAGAGACCCAGTACTTC. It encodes CASSDIFRETQYF.